Following are 14 T cell receptor beta chains from one sample sequenced in a study of T cells after somatic rescue of genetic block. Profiled with immunoSEQ multiplex PCR; TCRdb holds only in-frame clones, not every one. The sample yields 110,000 or so clones, around nine tenths seen once. The material sequenced was peripheral blood mononuclear cells (PBMCs). The receptors were gathered from a woman younger than 35.

The rearrangement joins TRBV18 to TRBJ1-4; perhaps TRBD1 as D (5 bases). Trimming stripped 1 base from V and 4 bases from J, with 13 bases between. In germline, CDR1 is KGHSH, CDR2 LQKENI. The CDR3 runs to 16 residues. For the CDR3, the DNA is TGTGCCAGCTCACCACTTCCCGACAGAAGTAATGAAAAACTGTTTTTT. Amino acid sequence: CASSPLPDRSNEKLFF.

This clone appeared once. The gene calls are TRBV2 and TRBJ1-6, with a possible D match to TRBD1 (6 bases). This CDR3 has 18 amino acids. Germline V lookup: CDR1 SNHLY, CDR2 FYNNEI. Trimming stripped 3 bases from V and 8 bases from J, with 23 bases between. Here the CDR3 reads CASSDIQGLWINYSPLHF. DNA of the CDR3: TGTGCCAGCAGTGACATACAGGGCCTATGGATTAATTATTCACCCCTCCACTTT. Supplemented by reference TRBV2 and TRBJ1-6, the full variable domain reads EPEVTQTPSHQVTQMGQEVILRCVPISNHLYFYWYRQILGQKVEFLVSFYNNEISEKSEIFDDQFSVERPDGSNFTLKIRSTKLEDSAMYFCASSDIQGLWINYSPLHFGNGTRLTVT.

The gene calls are TRBV6-5 and TRBJ2-5; D perhaps matches TRBD1 (5 bases). This CDR3 region has 12 residues. With 6 bases removed from V and 2 bases from J, the gap between germline ends came to 7 bases. The germline gives CDR1 MNHEY, CDR2 SVGAGI. The CDR3 nucleotides are TGTGCCAGCAGGGACACACAAGAGACCCAGTACTTC. Translation gives CASRDTQETQYF.

The chain carries TRBV6-4 and TRBJ1-2; no reliable D call. With 0 bases removed from V and 4 bases from J, the gap between germline ends came to 15 bases. This CDR3 is 16 amino acids long. CDR1 MRHNA and CDR2 SNTAGT come from the germline V gene. The CDR3 DNA reads TGTGCCAGCAGTGACTCGCTGGGGAACGGGCTCTATGGCTACACCTTC. This sequence encodes CASSDSLGNGLYGYTF.

V usage is TRBV30 and J usage is TRBJ1-6; no firm D call. Trimming shortened V by 5 bases and J by 6 bases, and 11 bases separated the two germline ends. Germline V gene lookup returns CDR1 GTSNPN and CDR2 SVGIG (reference sequence). CDR3 size: 13 residues. For the CDR3, the DNA is TGTGCCTGGGGACGGTGGGGTAATTCACCCCTCCACTTT. This gives the protein CAWGRWGNSPLHF.

The V gene is TRBV5-1, the J gene TRBJ1-2, with a tentative D call TRBD1 (5 bases). Trimming took off 2 bases at V and 5 bases at J, with 10 bases between the two ends. Germline V gene sequence: CDR1 SGHRS, CDR2 YFSETQ. The CDR3 spans 13 residues. The DNA of the CDR3 is TGCGCCAGCAGCTTTCCAGGGACGTATGGCTACACCTTC. It translates to CASSFPGTYGYTF. Drawing the rest from reference TRBV5-1 and TRBJ1-2, the complete variable domain is KAGVTQTPRYLIKTRGQQVTLSCSPISGHRSVSWYQQTPGQGLQFLFEYFSETQRNKGNFPGRFSGRQFSNSRSEMNVSTLELGDSALYLCASSFPGTYGYTFGSGTRLTVV.

This chain joins TRBV27 and TRBJ1-2; TRBD1 agrees at 7 bases. The CDR3 consists of 12 residues. Trimming at V came to 2 bases and at J to 6 bases, leaving 0 bases not matched to a gene. Germline assignment: CDR1 MNHEY and CDR2 SMNVEV (reference sequence). As DNA, the CDR3 is TGTGCCAGCAGTTTAAGGGGGCATGGCTACACCTTC. Protein sequence: CASSLRGHGYTF.

A word on this clone: The junction shows a germline mismatch at one end, possibly a read error. The rearrangement joins TRBV7-2 to TRBJ2-1; 9 bases map to TRBD2. Germline V gene data show CDR1 as SGHTA and CDR2 as FQGNSA. The length of the CDR3 is 16 residues. The CDR3 reads CASSLAGRGVFNEQFF. The CDR3 nucleotides read TGTGCCAGCAGCCTAGCGGGGAGGGGGGTTTTCAATGAGCAGTTCTTC.

The chain recombines TRBV7-2 with TRBJ1-2; possibly TRBD1 for D (5 bases). From germline, CDR1 is SGHTA and CDR2 FQGNSA. The V gene lost 5 bases and the J gene lost 2 bases, with 15 bases spanning the gap. This CDR3 has 15 residues. The DNA of the CDR3 is TGTGCCAGCAGCCAGGGACGGCCGCGAAACTATGGCTACACCTTC. Amino acids: CASSQGRPRNYGYTF.

The rearrangement links TRBV5-1 to TRBJ2-2, with no clear D. The CDR3 has 14 residues. Germline-derived CDR1 and CDR2 are SGHRS and YFSETQ. Trimming pared 3 bases from V and 3 bases from J, leaving 9 bases between. CDR3 protein: CASSSLPYTGELFF. CDR3 in DNA: TGCGCCAGCAGCTCGCTCCCTTACACCGGGGAGCTGTTTTTT.

The chain uses TRBV7-8 and TRBJ1-1, with TRBD1 matching 7 bases. This CDR3 contains 14 residues. CDR1 is SGHVS and CDR2 is FQNEAQ in the germline V gene. Trimming at V came to 2 bases and at J to 7 bases, leaving 7 bases not matched to a gene. This CDR3 reads CASSLYPGGDEAFF. CDR3 coding DNA: TGTGCCAGCAGCTTATACCCAGGGGGGGATGAAGCTTTCTTT.

V usage is TRBV2 and J usage is TRBJ1-2; 9 bases align to TRBD1. CDR3 length: 15 residues. J gave up 8 bases and V 6 bases, and 13 bases lay outside the gene matches. Germline CDR1 reads SNHLY; CDR2 reads FYNNEI. The DNA of the CDR3 is TGTGCCAGCAGGACCGGGGGGACAGGGTGGGACGGCTACACCTTC. Translating gives CASRTGGTGWDGYTF.

The chain recombines TRBV7-2 with TRBJ1-1; D is undetermined. V was pared by 1 base and J by 5 bases, with 11 bases between. The germline gives CDR1 SGHTA, CDR2 FQGNSA. This CDR3 contains 14 residues. CDR3 coding DNA: TGTGCCAGCAGCTTAGAGGGTAGTGTAACTGAAGCTTTCTTT. This encodes CASSLEGSVTEAFF.

V and J are TRBV19 and TRBJ2-2; 8 bases fit TRBD2. Trimming cost V 5 bases and J 5 bases; bases outside gene matches: 13. Per germline, CDR1 LNHDA and CDR2 SQIVND (reference sequence). The CDR3 consists of 17 residues. This chain's CDR3 is CASSVRLSGGETGELFF. The CDR3 region has the DNA TGTGCCAGTAGTGTCCGGTTGAGCGGGGGCGAAACCGGGGAGCTGTTTTTT.